This T cell receptor beta chain was sequenced for a study of read filtering for tumor transcriptome and immune sequencing. Study-wide context: Under 10 patients were R-ISS I, roughly 17 were R-ISS II, 7 were R-ISS III. Whole-transcriptome libraries were prepared after DNase treatment. Study-wide findings and caveats: Single-read clonotypes: about 82% of IR-seq clonotypes (approximately 4% of reads), almost 75% of RNA-seq clonotypes (less than 50% of reads). Dropping single-read clonotypes raised IR-seq and RNA-seq shared-clonotype correlation.

In its sample, this clonotype was seen many times. Its target is unknown. This CDR3 is built from 15 residues. V shed 4 bases and J shed 0 bases, with 12 bases lying between them. Germline CDR1 is MDHEN and CDR2 is SYDVKM. The library was built from roughly 400 ng RNA with molecular barcoded adaptors for alpha/delta and beta/gamma chains. TCRdb re-derived calls from the reads in MiXCR, one entry per CDR3 protein. In the table there are 35,000 to 40,000 distinct CDR3 sequences, around 13% of which are singletons. Material: a population of CD138-negative cells sorted from bone marrow. The sequence was collected from a donor over 35 with multiple myeloma. The chain carries TRBV28 and TRBJ2-5, with D possibly being TRBD2 (5 bases). CDR3 in amino acids: CASSSYSGNQETQYF. The DNA for the CDR3 is TGTGCCAGCAGTTCGTATTCGGGGAACCAAGAGACCCAGTACTTC.